The following is a TCR beta chain sequence with its context. Its antigen is unidentified. These data originate in a study of T cell responses to AZD1222 COVID-19 vaccine. Overall study findings and caveats: CD4 TCRs covered the whole spike, strongest at regions 160-218 and 743-854. Donors were mostly white British, more females; clonal diversity possibly underestimated.

Trimming pared 2 bases from V and 6 bases from J, leaving 6 bases between. The CDR3 loop spans 12 amino acids. Germline V CDR1 and CDR2: LGHDT, YNNKEL (reference sequence). The method was immunoSEQ multiplex PCR; TCRdb's version includes in-frame clones alone and lacks a portion of them. The table includes tens of thousands of clones, around 90% detected once. The TCR was taken from an adult in good health. The sample consisted of peripheral blood, taken on day 0 of MenACWY control vaccination. The chain uses TRBV3-1 (or the pseudogene TRBV3-2) and TRBJ2-3; no clear D. The CDR3 region has the DNA TGTGCCAGCAGCCAAACCCTGGATACGCAGTATTTT. Protein product: CASSQTLDTQYF.